The 10 T cell receptor beta chains given below trace back to one sample, sequenced in a study of cytomegalovirus exposure and HLA in healthy donors. With 60 Vbeta and 13 Jbeta primers, the PCR was carried out. TCRdb's table, derived via immunoSEQ multiplex PCR, lists solely in-frame clones and lacks some. The sample shows approximately 77,000 clones, around 75% of them seen only once. Sequenced input: PBMCs. These receptors all stem from a woman between 35 and 50 years old in good health and CMV-seronegative.

Notes on this clone: One junction end disagrees with the germline gene, perhaps due to a read error. The chain links TRBV9 to TRBJ2-1; TRBD2 agrees at 11 bases. Germline V gene sequence: CDR1 SGDLS, CDR2 YYNGEE. This CDR3 comprises 15 residues. CDR3 coding DNA: TGTGCCAGCAGCGTAGATCCCAAAACTAGCGGGGGACCAGTCTTC. This translates into CASSVDPKTSGGPVF.

This chain links TRBV29-1 with TRBJ2-1, with 10 bases that match TRBD1. This CDR3 spans 12 amino acids. CDR1 SQVTM and CDR2 ANQGSEA come from the germline V gene. Unmatched junction bases numbered 4, after V lost 5 bases and J lost 9 bases. The CDR3 DNA reads as TGCAGCGTTCCGGGACAGGGGCGTGAGCAGTTCTTC. It is translated as CSVPGQGREQFF.

The gene calls are TRBV18 and TRBJ2-3; possible D gene TRBD2, 5 bases. The germline V and J ends were trimmed by 1 base and 2 bases, with 10 bases remaining between them. Germline V CDR1 and CDR2: KGHSH, LQKENI. CDR3 length equals 15 residues. CDR3 nucleotide sequence: TGTGCCAGCTCACCACTCGGGGTGGCCACAGATACGCAGTATTTT. This gives the protein CASSPLGVATDTQYF.

The chain recombines TRBV7-2 with TRBJ2-7; tentative D call: TRBD1 (5 bases). Between the trimmed V and J ends, which lost 2 bases and 5 bases, there was a span of 10 bases. Germline values: CDR1 SGHTA, CDR2 FQGNSA. The CDR3 loop spans 13 amino acids. The CDR3 DNA reads as TGTGCCAGCAGCTTACAGGGATCGGACGAGCAGTACTTC. It yields the protein CASSLQGSDEQYF.

This clone was seen only a few times. The chain recombines TRBV6-1 with TRBJ1-5; 9 bases are a match to TRBD1. The V gene end was trimmed by 4 bases and the J gene end by 7 bases; junction bases not matched to a gene: 5. Germline V gene sequence: CDR1 MNHNS, CDR2 SASEGT. CDR3 size: 14 residues. The CDR3 is CASSVQGARQPQHF. DNA for the CDR3: TGTGCCAGCAGTGTACAGGGGGCCAGGCAGCCCCAGCATTTT.

The chain has TRBV7-3 and TRBJ2-5; TRBD2 is a possible D gene (6 bases). The ends were cut back, 5 bases at V and 4 bases at J, with 20 bases in the middle. CDR1 is SGHTA and CDR2 is FQGTGA in the germline V gene. This CDR3 is built from 16 residues. The CDR3 sequence: CASSPGAFSSRETQYF. The CDR3 DNA is TGTGCCAGCAGCCCGGGAGCTTTTAGTTCCCGAGAGACCCAGTACTTC.

The genes are TRBV13 and TRBJ2-7; no reliable D call. The germline V gene has CDR1 PRHDT and CDR2 FYEKMQ (reference sequence). The V end lost 0 bases, the J end lost 3 bases, and 6 bases lay between the germline ends. This CDR3 contains 13 residues. The CDR3 is CASSLGLNYEQYF. The CDR3 nucleotides read TGTGCCAGCAGCTTAGGGCTAAACTACGAGCAGTACTTC.

The V and J genes are TRBV5-4 and TRBJ2-3; D remains unclear. The CDR3 has 12 amino acids. With 2 bases removed from V and 3 bases from J, the gap between germline ends came to 4 bases. Germline V gene data show CDR1 as SGHNT and CDR2 as YYREEE (reference sequence). The CDR3 DNA sequence: TGTGCCAGCAGCTTCCAGACAGATACGCAGTATTTT. It codes for CASSFQTDTQYF.

This clone occurred a few times. The genes are TRBV7-2 and TRBJ2-1; 7 bases align to TRBD1. Per the germline V gene, CDR1 is SGHTA and CDR2 is FQGNSA. The CDR3 consists of 16 residues. V was clipped by 2 bases and J by 0 bases; unmatched bases: 4. CDR3 protein: CASSLRGRSSYNEQFF. CDR3 sequence (DNA): TGTGCCAGCAGCTTAAGGGGGCGGAGCTCCTACAATGAGCAGTTCTTC.

The chain links TRBV7-2 to TRBJ2-5; 10 bases align to TRBD2. CDR1 and CDR2 from the germline V gene are SGHTA and FQGNSA. There are 16 residues in the CDR3. The junction had 8 bases not matched to a gene; V was cut back by 6 bases and J by 1 base. CDR3: CASRRPGLAAQETQYF. For the CDR3, the DNA is TGTGCCAGCAGACGTCCTGGACTAGCGGCCCAAGAGACCCAGTACTTC.